Below are 29 T cell receptor beta chains sequenced from a single sample in a study of radiation and T cells in renal cell carcinoma. Assay used: immunoSEQ multiplex PCR; TCRdb lists only in-frame clones, some missing. The sample contains 94,000 or so clones, over 75% of which appear only once. The time point: baseline pretreatment blood. Treatment specified: 15 Gy SBRT to primary tumor, nephrectomy 4 weeks later. The sequencing used blood, collected from a patient whose treatment included radiotherapy and nephrectomy. Receptor source: a man aged 60-69 years with renal cell carcinoma.

This clone was counted once. This chain joins TRBV4-3 and TRBJ1-2; D possibly corresponds to TRBD1 (6 bases). V lost 0 bases and J lost 2, with 16 bases in between. The CDR3 has 17 amino acids. In germline, CDR1 is LGHNA, CDR2 YSLEER. The DNA for the CDR3 is TGCGCCAGCAGCCAAGAAGGCAGGGGCTCTTCCAACTATGGCTACACCTTC. Its translation is CASSQEGRGSSNYGYTF.

The sample holds one count of this clone. The CDR3 region is CASSFAGRETQYF. In nucleotides, the CDR3 is TGTGCCAGCAGCTTCGCGGGCAGAGAGACCCAGTACTTC. The V call is TRBV7-9, the J call TRBJ2-5, with TRBD2 as a possible D gene (5 bases). The CDR3 is made up of 13 amino acids. V was shortened by 3 bases and J by 4 bases, with 9 bases between the two germline ends. Germline V CDR1 and CDR2: SEHNR, FQNEAQ (reference sequence).

This clone rates as medium-sized. The V gene is TRBV5-1, the J gene TRBJ2-1; D is possibly TRBD1 (6 bases). The V gene lost 4 bases and the J gene lost 7 bases, with 12 bases spanning the gap. The CDR3 consists of 13 residues. Germline V lookup: CDR1 SGHRS, CDR2 YFSETQ. The CDR3 reads CASSAYRVNEQFF. The CDR3 DNA is TGCGCCAGCAGCGCTTACAGGGTAAATGAGCAGTTCTTC.

This clone turned up a few times. This chain uses TRBV19 with TRBJ1-1; 7 bases agree with TRBD1. The germline CDR1 and CDR2 sequences are LNHDA and SQIVND (reference sequence). After removal of 3 bases from V and 7 bases from J, the junction contained 2 bases not matched to a gene. The CDR3 totals 12 residues. CDR3 region: CASSMTGFEAFF. CDR3 sequence (DNA): TGTGCCAGTAGTATGACAGGGTTTGAAGCTTTCTTT.

The J gene is TRBJ1-2, the V gene TRBV27; D remains ambiguous. The CDR3 loop spans 14 amino acids. The ends were cut back, 0 bases at V and 4 bases at J, with 9 bases in the middle. The germline V gene has CDR1 MNHEY and CDR2 SMNVEV (reference sequence). For the CDR3, the DNA is TGTGCCAGCAGTTTATCGGGCAGCAGCTATGGCTACACCTTC. Protein sequence: CASSLSGSSYGYTF.

The chain recombines TRBV5-1 with TRBJ2-1; TRBD2 matches 16 bases. Germline lookup yields CDR1 SGHRS and CDR2 YFSETQ. V shed 3 bases and J 0 bases; nucleotides not matched to a gene: 15. This CDR3 spans 22 amino acids. The CDR3 loop is CASSYPGTSGRASSSSYNEQFF. The CDR3 nucleotides read TGCGCCAGCAGCTATCCCGGGACTAGCGGGAGGGCTTCCTCGAGCTCCTACAATGAGCAGTTCTTC.

The rearrangement uses TRBV2 and TRBJ2-1; no definite D call. Looked up from germline, CDR1 is SNHLY and CDR2 is FYNNEI. Trimming shortened V by 0 bases and J by 4 bases, and 13 bases separated the two germline ends. This CDR3 comprises 16 residues. This CDR3 is CASSEAGPYVYNEQFF. In nucleotides, the CDR3 is TGTGCCAGCAGTGAAGCCGGACCCTATGTTTACAATGAGCAGTTCTTC.

The genes are TRBV23-1 and TRBJ2-2; 8 bases agree with TRBD2. TRBV23-1 is noted as an ORF with a role that remains uncertain. Trimming cost V 3 bases and J 2 bases; bases outside gene matches: 14. CDR3 length: 19 amino acids. Here the CDR3 DNA reads TGCGCCAGCAGTCACTCCCCTGGACTAGCTAGAGGAAACACCGGGGAGCTGTTTTTT. Translated: CASSHSPGLARGNTGELFF.

V and J are TRBV5-6 and TRBJ2-2; D might be TRBD1 or TRBD2, each matching 6 bases. The ends were cut back, 4 bases at V and 3 bases at J, with 16 bases in the middle. The CDR3 length is 16 residues. Per the germline V gene, CDR1 is SGHDT and CDR2 is YYEEEE. DNA of the CDR3: TGTGCCAGCAGCCCGGGGGCAGGGAAGGACACCGGGGAGCTGTTTTTT. It is translated as CASSPGAGKDTGELFF.

The V gene is TRBV4-3, the J gene TRBJ2-3; D possibly corresponds to TRBD1 (6 bases). V shed 1 base and J shed 4 bases, with 9 bases lying between them. Germline V gene data show CDR1 as LGHNA and CDR2 as YSLEER. The length of the CDR3 is 14 residues. The CDR3 here is CASSQGQGPDTQYF. CDR3 sequence (DNA): TGCGCCAGCAGCCAAGGGCAGGGGCCAGATACGCAGTATTTT.

V usage is TRBV2 and J usage is TRBJ1-2; the D gene is possibly TRBD1 (5 bases). Germline CDR1 and CDR2: SNHLY and FYNNEI. The CDR3 spans 14 residues. Trimming removed 1 base from V and 0 bases from J, with 6 bases in between. The CDR3 here is CASSEEGPNYGYTF. In DNA form, the CDR3 reads TGTGCCAGCAGTGAAGAGGGGCCTAACTATGGCTACACCTTC. The whole variable domain, filled in from reference TRBV2 and TRBJ1-2, reads EPEVTQTPSHQVTQMGQEVILRCVPISNHLYFYWYRQILGQKVEFLVSFYNNEISEKSEIFDDQFSVERPDGSNFTLKIRSTKLEDSAMYFCASSEEGPNYGYTFGSGTRLTVV.

The chain recombines TRBV6-5 with TRBJ1-5; D gene ambiguous. The CDR3 length is 13 residues. The V end was cut by 2 bases, the J end by 4 bases, with 6 bases between. Germline loops: CDR1 MNHEY, CDR2 SVGAGI. In DNA form, the CDR3 reads TGTGCCAGCAGTTACGTGGAGAATCAGCCCCAGCATTTT. Its protein product is CASSYVENQPQHF.

CDR3 sequence: CASSSGGGSGTEAFF. The CDR3 DNA is TGTGCCAGCTCATCAGGGGGGGGCTCGGGCACTGAAGCTTTCTTT. The V and J genes are TRBV9 and TRBJ1-1; 7 bases map to TRBD1. V shed 7 bases and J 4 bases; nucleotides not matched to a gene: 13. Germline CDR1 SGDLS, CDR2 YYNGEE. This CDR3 spans 15 amino acids.

This rearrangement joins TRBV4-1 to TRBJ2-1; no firm D call. CDR3 length equals 14 residues. V was cut by 0 bases and J by 7 bases, with 10 bases left in between. The germline V gene has CDR1 MGHRA and CDR2 YSYEKL. The CDR3 DNA follows: TGCGCCAGCAGCCAAGATCCCTACCAAAATGAGCAGTTCTTC. This codes for CASSQDPYQNEQFF.

A remark on this clone: A read error may produce the germline difference seen at one junction end. The chain joins TRBV11-2 to TRBJ2-7, with 12 bases aligning to TRBD2. The CDR3 extends over 12 amino acids. The germline V gene encodes CDR1 SGHAT and CDR2 FQNNGV. The CDR3 nucleotides read TGTGCCAGCAGCAATCGGACTAGCGGGATCGACTTC. Protein product: CASSNRTSGIDF.

This clone was detected only a few times. The chain couples TRBV7-9 to TRBJ2-5; 9 positions match TRBD2. V lost 5 bases, J lost 1 base, and 5 bases stayed unmatched. The CDR3 spans 15 residues. Looked up from germline, CDR1 is SEHNR and CDR2 is FQNEAQ (reference sequence). This chain's CDR3 is CASSATSGTQETQYF. The CDR3, as DNA: TGTGCCAGCAGCGCGACTAGCGGCACCCAAGAGACCCAGTACTTC.

This chain links TRBV20-1 with TRBJ1-2; no definite D call. The CDR3 contains 11 residues. Trimming shortened V by 1 base and J by 8 bases, and 8 bases separated the two germline ends. Per germline, CDR1 DFQATT and CDR2 SNEGSKA (reference sequence). The DNA of the CDR3 is TGCAGTGCTAGAGGAGAGAGGGGCTACACCTTC. This encodes CSARGERGYTF.

The chain uses TRBV18 and TRBJ2-1; TRBD1 might be the D (6 bases). This CDR3 is built from 16 residues. Germline V gene lookup returns CDR1 KGHSH and CDR2 LQKENI. V lost 2 bases and J lost 3, with 14 bases in between. This chain's CDR3 is CASSPTGGTLYNEQFF. The CDR3 nucleotides read TGTGCCAGCTCACCAACTGGGGGCACCCTCTACAATGAGCAGTTCTTC.

The rearrangement uses TRBV25-1 and TRBJ2-5, with D possibly being TRBD2 (5 bases). The closer fit of TRBJ2-7 to the DNA end suggests the J call may be wrong. The CDR3 covers 14 residues. The V gene's germline CDR1 is MGHDK and CDR2 SYGVNS. For the CDR3, the DNA is TGTGCCAGCAGTCCTAGAGGGCAGGCCTACGAGCAGTACTTC. Its translation is CASSPRGQAYEQYF.

The chain carries TRBV6-4 and TRBJ2-3, with D maybe TRBD2 (5 bases). This CDR3 comprises 16 residues. Germline CDR1 is MRHNA and CDR2 is SNTAGT. The ends were cut back, 8 bases at V and 4 bases at J, with 22 bases in the middle. The CDR3 loop is CASHHPGHTRSDTQYF. CDR3 coding DNA: TGTGCCAGCCATCATCCGGGCCATACTAGGTCAGATACGCAGTATTTT.

This clone occurred a few times. The genes are TRBV5-1 and TRBJ2-5; unclear D gene. Per germline, CDR1 SGHRS and CDR2 YFSETQ. The ends were cut back, 0 bases at V and 1 base at J, with 13 bases in the middle. The CDR3 runs 16 residues. The CDR3, as DNA: TGCGCCAGCAGCTTGGTGGGCACCGATATCCAAGAGACCCAGTACTTC. It yields the protein CASSLVGTDIQETQYF.

The chain employs TRBV4-3 and TRBJ2-7; the D gene could be TRBD1 or TRBD2 (5 bases each). The CDR3 is 16 amino acids. V dropped 0 bases and J dropped 5 bases, with 17 bases sitting between them. Germline lookup yields CDR1 LGHNA and CDR2 YSLEER. The CDR3: CASSQETAGSGDEQYF. The DNA of the CDR3 is TGCGCCAGCAGCCAAGAAACGGCAGGGAGCGGAGACGAGCAGTACTTC.

This sequence joins TRBV20-1 and TRBJ2-1, with unresolved D. V lost 3 bases to trimming and J lost 6 bases, with 6 bases between them. Germline CDR1 DFQATT, CDR2 SNEGSKA (reference sequence). The CDR3 spans 11 residues. The CDR3 region has the DNA TGCAGTGCTAGCGGCGCCAATGAGCAGTTCTTC. It specifies CSASGANEQFF.

The chain employs TRBV6-5 and TRBJ2-7, with TRBD1 as a possible D gene (6 bases). The CDR3 consists of 15 residues. V was shortened by 2 bases and J by 5 bases, with 16 bases between the two germline ends. In germline, CDR1 is MNHEY, CDR2 SVGAGI. The CDR3: CASSYNFQGTHEQYF. The DNA of the CDR3 is TGTGCCAGCAGTTACAACTTTCAGGGGACCCACGAGCAGTACTTC.

V usage is TRBV5-1 and J usage is TRBJ2-3; D not certain. Germline V gene lookup returns CDR1 SGHRS and CDR2 YFSETQ. The CDR3 contains 16 residues. Trimming left V 4 bases short and J 5 bases short, with 20 bases between. The CDR3 sequence: CASSPLVVRALDTQYF. The DNA for the CDR3 is TGCGCCAGCAGCCCCCTTGTTGTTCGAGCGTTAGATACGCAGTATTTT.

The rearrangement links TRBV5-4 to TRBJ2-1; TRBD2 matches at 12 bases. J gave up 4 bases and V 3 bases, and 2 bases lay outside the gene matches. Per the germline V gene, CDR1 is SGHNT and CDR2 is YYREEE (reference sequence). The CDR3 covers 15 residues. The CDR3 loop is CASSSGLAGYNEQFF. The CDR3 DNA is TGTGCCAGCAGCTCCGGACTAGCGGGGTACAATGAGCAGTTCTTC.

This chain joins TRBV10-1 and TRBJ2-5; 7 nucleotides agree with TRBD1. The germline gives CDR1 WNHNN, CDR2 SYGVQD (reference sequence). The trim removed 7 bases at V and 4 bases at J, leaving 6 bases unmatched. CDR3 length equals 13 residues. The CDR3 loop reads CASTQYRGETQYF. Written as DNA, the CDR3 is TGCGCCAGCACCCAATACAGGGGAGAGACCCAGTACTTC.

The chain has TRBV25-1 and TRBJ1-1; D perhaps matches TRBD1 (5 bases). This CDR3 is 14 amino acids long. Germline V lookup: CDR1 MGHDK, CDR2 SYGVNS. V was cut by 0 bases and J by 6 bases, with 11 bases left in between. The CDR3 bases are TGTGCCAGCAGTGAATACAGGGATAGTCCTGAAGCTTTCTTT. As protein: CASSEYRDSPEAFF.

The V call is TRBV7-7, the J call TRBJ2-1; 10 bases match TRBD2. Trimming removed 0 bases from V and 5 bases from J; junction bases left unmatched: 4. Germline V CDR1 and CDR2: SSHAT, FNYEAQ (reference sequence). The CDR3 consists of 16 residues. The CDR3 DNA sequence: TGTGCCAGCAGCTTAGCGGCTAGCGGGAGTAACAATGAGCAGTTCTTC. It codes for CASSLAASGSNNEQFF.